This TCR beta chain is from a study of T cells in Graves' hyperthyroidism and ophthalmopathy. General study findings and limits: Most clonotypes that expanded in the thyroid above 0.001 also showed up in blood.

Trimming shortened V by 0 bases and J by 7 bases, and 6 bases separated the two germline ends. This CDR3 region has 12 residues. The germline V gene has CDR1 MNHEY and CDR2 SVGAGI. This clonotype showed up many times. Antigen: not known. What was amplified from RNA transcripts were TCR beta CDR3 regions. HTBI primers were the set used in a first-round RT-PCR of the TCR CDR3. From the multiplex PCR reads, TCRdb called clonotypes with MiXCR, one entry per CDR3 protein. Counted here are about 480,000 distinct CDR3 sequences, approximately 15% occurring once; the ten biggest clones make up about a sixth. The study excluded patients with uncontrolled infection, other autoimmune disease, pregnancy or lactation. A roughly 9.3 ml volume of fresh peripheral blood provided the PBMCs.

The material sequenced was blood. The chain carries TRBV6-5 and TRBJ1-1; D gene unclear. This TCR was sampled from a woman younger than 30 with Graves' hyperthyroidism. The chain's CDR3 is CASSYSFNEAFF. CDR3 sequence (DNA): TGTGCCAGCAGTTACTCTTTCAATGAAGCTTTCTTT.